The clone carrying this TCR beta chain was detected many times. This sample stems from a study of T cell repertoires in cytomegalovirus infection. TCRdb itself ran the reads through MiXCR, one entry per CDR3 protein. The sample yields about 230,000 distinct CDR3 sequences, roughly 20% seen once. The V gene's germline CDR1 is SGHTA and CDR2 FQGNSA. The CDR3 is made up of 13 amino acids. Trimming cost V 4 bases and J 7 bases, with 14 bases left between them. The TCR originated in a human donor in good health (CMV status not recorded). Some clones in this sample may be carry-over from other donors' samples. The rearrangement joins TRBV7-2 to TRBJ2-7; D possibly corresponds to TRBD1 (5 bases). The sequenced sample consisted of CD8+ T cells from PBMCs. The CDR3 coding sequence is TGTGCCAGCAGCTGGGGCTACGTTTTGGAGCAGTACTTC. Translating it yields CASSWGYVLEQYF.